This TCR beta chain originates from a study of shared clonotypes between healthy human individuals. Overall study results and limits: Naive subsets typically showed greater estimated richness than memory subsets.

This clone was counted once. Antigen: not known. Other DNA sequences within the sample encode an identical CDR3. Data came from immunoSEQ multiplex PCR; TCRdb stores just in-frame clones and leaves some out. The table records over 950,000 clones, 60% to 80% of them present only once. CDR1 is LNHNV and CDR2 is YYDKDF in the germline V gene (reference sequence). The V gene lost 0 bases and the J gene lost 1 base, with 7 bases spanning the gap. The CDR3 sequence is 15 residues long. Sample: memory CD4+ T cells from PBMCs. As to subset: CD45RA-negative fraction. The V gene is TRBV15, the J gene TRBJ1-3; TRBD1 is a possible D gene (5 bases). The clonotype originates from a young man in good health. Some clones in this sample may be carry-over from other donors' samples. The CDR3: CATSRDRVSGNTIYF. The CDR3 DNA follows: TGTGCCACCAGCAGAGACAGGGTTTCTGGAAACACCATATATTTT.